The present T cell receptor beta chain was sequenced within a study of blood T cell repertoires in COVID-19. Study information: COVID-19 samples from acute and convalescent phases originated in the United States, Italy and Spain. The cDNA or gDNA used as material had been derived from T cells, B-cell-depleted T cells, or PBMCs.

Libraries were prepared by immunoSEQ multiplex PCR; TCRdb keeps only in-frame clonotypes and omits some of them. Here the sample spans more than 95,000 clones, less than 90% being singletons. This CDR3 is 12 amino acids long. The germline V gene has CDR1 GTSNPN and CDR2 SVGIG (reference sequence). Trimming removed 3 bases at V and 4 bases at J, with 6 bases between. Input material: peripheral blood. The chain links TRBV30 to TRBJ2-2; D is unresolved. The sequence was collected from a human donor in a cohort sampled during active COVID-19. The chain's CDR3 is CAWSRSTGELFF. CDR3 sequence (DNA): TGTGCCTGGAGCCGCAGCACCGGGGAGCTGTTTTTT.